Below, 17 T cell receptor beta chains from the same sample are listed, as sequenced in a study of T-cell reconstitution after alpha-beta-depleted transplantation in children. Preparation of the TCRbeta library was carried out with unique molecular identifiers. TCRdb used MiXCR to reprocess the PCR reads, holding one entry per CDR3 protein. There are 420,000 or so distinct CDR3 sequences in the sample; roughly a tenth occur only once, and 5% to 6.5% lies in the top ten. The material sequenced was PBMCs from the stem cell graft donor, taken from the stem cell graft. The receptors here all came from a human donor who donated a stem cell graft to a child with acute myeloid leukemia.

In its sample, this clonotype was seen a few times. The V call is TRBV4-2, the J call TRBJ1-4, with TRBD1 as a possible D gene (5 bases). Trimming removed 4 bases from V and 0 bases from J, with 12 bases in between. The CDR3 loop spans 16 amino acids. Germline values: CDR1 LGHNA, CDR2 YNFKEQ. The CDR3 protein is CASSPSAQATNEKLFF. The CDR3, as DNA: TGTGCCAGCAGCCCCTCTGCACAGGCAACTAATGAAAAACTGTTTTTT.

Ten or more counts support this clonotype. The V and J genes are TRBV4-1 and TRBJ1-3, with D unresolved. The CDR3 runs to 14 residues. Germline CDR1 MGHRA, CDR2 YSYEKL. Trimming cost V 6 bases and J 2 bases, with 11 bases left between them. The CDR3 bases are TGCGCCAGCAGTCTGACGGGGACTGGAAACACCATATATTTT. Amino acid sequence: CASSLTGTGNTIYF.

This clonotype was detected a few times. The chain has TRBV10-3 and TRBJ2-3; TRBD2 aligns across 12 bases. The trim removed 6 bases at V and 9 bases at J, leaving 10 bases unmatched. This CDR3 has 15 amino acids. Germline CDR1 reads ENHRY; CDR2 reads SYGVKD. The DNA of the CDR3 is TGTGCCATCAGCATGACTAGCGGGGGTGACCGAACGCAGTATTTT. Residues: CAISMTSGGDRTQYF.

The CDR3 loop is CASSSPEAVSGANVLTF. The CDR3 bases are TGTGCCAGCAGTTCTCCGGAGGCTGTCTCTGGGGCCAACGTCCTGACTTTC. This chain uses TRBV27 with TRBJ2-6; perhaps TRBD2 as D (5 bases). The germline V and J ends were trimmed by 4 bases and 0 bases, with 13 bases remaining between them. Per germline, CDR1 MNHEY and CDR2 SMNVEV (reference sequence). This CDR3 has 17 amino acids.

This clonotype was counted a few times. The chain has TRBV5-4 and TRBJ2-7; 10 nucleotides match TRBD2. Germline CDR1 reads SGHNT; CDR2 reads YYREEE (reference sequence). V dropped 2 bases and J dropped 0; count of bases not matched to a gene: 2. The CDR3 length is 15 residues. The CDR3 DNA reads as TGTGCCAGCAGCTTACCTAGCGGGAGCTCCTACGAGCAGTACTTC. It translates to CASSLPSGSSYEQYF.

This chain connects TRBV6-5 to TRBJ1-4; D is perhaps TRBD1 (6 bases). Germline lookup yields CDR1 MNHEY and CDR2 SVGAGI. CDR3 size: 14 residues. V was trimmed by 8 bases and J by 7 bases, leaving 17 bases between them. The CDR3 sequence is CASGKRGRGEKLFF. The CDR3 nucleotides are TGTGCCAGCGGAAAGAGGGGGAGAGGTGAAAAACTGTTTTTT.

This clonotype was detected a few times. J is TRBJ2-1 and V is TRBV21-1. TRBV21-1 is termed a pseudogene. The CDR3 is 15 residues long. In nucleotides, the CDR3 is TGTGCCAGCAGCAAAGACGGGTCGAACTACAATGAGCAGTTCTTC. It yields the protein CASSKDGSNYNEQFF.

V and J are TRBV5-1 and TRBJ1-5, with D perhaps TRBD1 (6 bases). The CDR3 has 17 residues. With 4 bases removed from V and 6 bases from J, the gap between germline ends came to 23 bases. Germline CDR1 is SGHRS and CDR2 is YFSETQ. The CDR3 is CASSPLPPDLQGQPQHF. CDR3 nucleotides: TGCGCCAGCAGCCCGCTACCGCCCGATCTACAGGGTCAGCCCCAGCATTTT. Combining the CDR3 with reference TRBV5-1 and TRBJ1-5 gives the whole variable domain KAGVTQTPRYLIKTRGQQVTLSCSPISGHRSVSWYQQTPGQGLQFLFEYFSETQRNKGNFPGRFSGRQFSNSRSEMNVSTLELGDSALYLCASSPLPPDLQGQPQHFGDGTRLSIL.

The chain has TRBV4-2 and TRBJ2-2; weak D call: TRBD1 (6 bases). The CDR3 contains 16 residues. V gave up 3 bases and J gave up 5 bases, with 16 bases separating them. CDR1 and CDR2 (germline): LGHNA, YNFKEQ. The chain's CDR3 is CASSHSQGKGTGELFF. The DNA of the CDR3 is TGTGCCAGCAGCCATTCACAGGGAAAGGGGACCGGGGAGCTGTTTTTT.

This clonotype was seen a few times. The chain has TRBV12-3 or TRBV12-4 and TRBJ2-1; tentative D call: TRBD1 (6 bases). The length of the CDR3 is 13 residues. V lost 6 bases to trimming and J lost 8 bases, with 14 bases between them. CDR3 in DNA: TGTGCCAGCAGCGGGGACAACTTATATGAGCAGTTCTTC. This translates into CASSGDNLYEQFF.

This clonotype was recorded a few times. V and J are TRBV7-3 and TRBJ2-2; D unclear. The germline V gene encodes CDR1 SGHTA and CDR2 FQGTGA. The CDR3 has 14 amino acids. V lost 2 bases, J lost 4 bases, and 8 bases lay in between. CDR3 bases: TGTGCCAGCAGCTTAGCGCGACGCACCGGGGAGCTGTTTTTT. Amino acid sequence: CASSLARRTGELFF.

The rearrangement links TRBV20-1 to TRBJ1-6, with D possibly being TRBD1 (5 bases). The CDR3 has 15 residues. Germline CDR1 is DFQATT and CDR2 is SNEGSKA (reference sequence). V lost 1 base and J 7 bases, leaving 14 bases between the germline ends. Here the CDR3 reads CSARVHGTGNSPLHF. The DNA for the CDR3 is TGCAGTGCTAGAGTTCACGGGACGGGGAATTCACCCCTCCACTTT.

This clonotype occurred a few times. The chain has TRBV30 and TRBJ2-2, with D unresolved. V was pared by 0 bases and J by 4 bases, with 15 bases between. The CDR3 length is 16 residues. From germline, CDR1 is GTSNPN and CDR2 SVGIG (reference sequence). CDR3 sequence: CAWSVRVGIRTGELFF. The CDR3 DNA follows: TGTGCCTGGAGTGTACGGGTGGGAATTCGCACCGGGGAGCTGTTTTTT.

The chain carries TRBV18 and TRBJ1-1; 9 bases fit TRBD1. Germline V gene data show CDR1 as KGHSH and CDR2 as LQKENI. This CDR3 is 16 amino acids long. The V and J ends lost 2 bases and 3 bases, in that order; junction bases with no gene match: 7. CDR3: CASSPTQGARDTEAFF. For the CDR3, the DNA is TGTGCCAGCTCACCAACACAGGGGGCGCGGGACACTGAAGCTTTCTTT.

The chain joins TRBV4-3 to TRBJ2-1; D possibly uses TRBD1 or TRBD2 (5 bases each). Trimming removed 0 bases from V and 9 bases from J, with 15 bases in between. CDR3 length: 15 residues. Germline-derived CDR1 and CDR2 are LGHNA and YSLEER. CDR3 amino acids: CASSQDRGAQGEQFF. CDR3 DNA: TGCGCCAGCAGCCAAGATAGAGGGGCTCAGGGTGAGCAGTTCTTC.

This clonotype was seen a few times. This chain uses TRBV9 with TRBJ2-2; 7 nucleotides line up with TRBD2. Trimming cost V 5 bases and J 8 bases; bases outside gene matches: 9. From germline, CDR1 is SGDLS and CDR2 YYNGEE. The CDR3 sequence is 14 residues long. In DNA form, the CDR3 reads TGTGCCAGCAGTGGGCAGGGAGGGCCTGGGGAGCTGTTTTTT. Translation gives CASSGQGGPGELFF.

This clonotype has only a few counts. The J gene is TRBJ2-1, the V gene TRBV5-1; 10 bases fit TRBD1. The V and J ends lost 5 bases and 7 bases, in that order; junction bases with no gene match: 9. The CDR3 contains 15 residues. Germline V gene data show CDR1 as SGHRS and CDR2 as YFSETQ. The CDR3 sequence: CASRRTGTGDNEQFF. The CDR3 DNA reads TGCGCCAGCAGACGCACCGGGACAGGGGATAATGAGCAGTTCTTC. The variable domain in full, with the rest retrieved from reference TRBV5-1 and TRBJ2-1, is KAGVTQTPRYLIKTRGQQVTLSCSPISGHRSVSWYQQTPGQGLQFLFEYFSETQRNKGNFPGRFSGRQFSNSRSEMNVSTLELGDSALYLCASRRTGTGDNEQFFGPGTRLTVL.